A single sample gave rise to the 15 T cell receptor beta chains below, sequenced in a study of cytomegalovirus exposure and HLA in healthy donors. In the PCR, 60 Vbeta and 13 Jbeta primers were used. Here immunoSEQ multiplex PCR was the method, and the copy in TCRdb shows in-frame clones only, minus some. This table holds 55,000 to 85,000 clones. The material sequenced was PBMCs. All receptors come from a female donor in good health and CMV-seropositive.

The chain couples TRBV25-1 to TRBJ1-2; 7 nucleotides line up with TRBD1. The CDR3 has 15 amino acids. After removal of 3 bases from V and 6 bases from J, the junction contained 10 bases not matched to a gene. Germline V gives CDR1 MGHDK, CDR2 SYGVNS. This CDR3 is CASSEFRGVGDGYTF. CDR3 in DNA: TGTGCCAGCAGTGAGTTCAGGGGGGTCGGCGATGGCTACACCTTC.

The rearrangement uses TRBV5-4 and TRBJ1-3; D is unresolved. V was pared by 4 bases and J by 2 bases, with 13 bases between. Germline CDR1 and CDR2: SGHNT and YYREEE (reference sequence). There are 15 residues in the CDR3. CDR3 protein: CASSPTLEAGNTIYF. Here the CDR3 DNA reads TGTGCCAGCAGCCCTACTCTCGAGGCTGGAAACACCATATATTTT.

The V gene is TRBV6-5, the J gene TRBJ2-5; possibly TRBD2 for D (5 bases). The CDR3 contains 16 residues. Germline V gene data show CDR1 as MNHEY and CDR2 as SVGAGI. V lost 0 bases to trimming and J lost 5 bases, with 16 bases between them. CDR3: CASSYSISQRVETQYF. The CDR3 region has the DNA TGTGCCAGCAGTTACTCGATTAGCCAGAGGGTGGAGACCCAGTACTTC.

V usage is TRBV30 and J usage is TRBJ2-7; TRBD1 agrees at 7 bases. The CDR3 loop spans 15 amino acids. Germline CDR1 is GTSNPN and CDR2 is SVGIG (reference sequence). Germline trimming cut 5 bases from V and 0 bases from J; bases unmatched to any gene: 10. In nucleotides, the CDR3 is TGTGCCTGGTTGGCCCGGGACAGCTTCTCCTACGAGCAGTACTTC. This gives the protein CAWLARDSFSYEQYF.

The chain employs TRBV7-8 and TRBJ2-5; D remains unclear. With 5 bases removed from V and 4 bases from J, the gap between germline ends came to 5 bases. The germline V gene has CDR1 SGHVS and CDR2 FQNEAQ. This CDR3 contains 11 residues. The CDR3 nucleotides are TGTGCCAGCAGCCGAGGAGAGACCCAGTACTTC. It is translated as CASSRGETQYF. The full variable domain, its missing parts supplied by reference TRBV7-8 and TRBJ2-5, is GAGVSQSPRYKVAKRGQDVALRCDPISGHVSLFWYQQALGQGPEFLTYFQNEAQLDKSGLPSDRFFAERPEGSVSTLKIQRTQQEDSAVYLCASSRGETQYFGPGTRLLVL.

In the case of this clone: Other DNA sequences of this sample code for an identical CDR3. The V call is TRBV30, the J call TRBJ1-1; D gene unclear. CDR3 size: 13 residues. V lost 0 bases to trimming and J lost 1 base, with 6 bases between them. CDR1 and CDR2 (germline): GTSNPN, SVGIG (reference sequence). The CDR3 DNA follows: TGTGCCTGGAGTGTATTCGGGAACACTGAAGCTTTCTTT. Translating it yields CAWSVFGNTEAFF.

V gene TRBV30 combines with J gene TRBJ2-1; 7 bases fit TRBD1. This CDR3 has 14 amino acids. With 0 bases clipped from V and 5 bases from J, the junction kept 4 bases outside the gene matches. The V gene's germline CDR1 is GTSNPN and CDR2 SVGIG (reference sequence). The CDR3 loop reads CAWSVGTVNNEQFF. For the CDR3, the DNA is TGTGCCTGGAGTGTAGGGACAGTTAACAATGAGCAGTTCTTC.

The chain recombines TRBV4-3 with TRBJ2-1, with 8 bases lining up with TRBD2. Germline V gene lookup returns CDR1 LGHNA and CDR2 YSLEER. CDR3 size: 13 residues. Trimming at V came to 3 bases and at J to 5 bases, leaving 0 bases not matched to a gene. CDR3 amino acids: CASSHGGDNEQFF. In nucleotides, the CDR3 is TGCGCCAGCAGCCACGGGGGGGACAATGAGCAGTTCTTC.

The CDR3 DNA is TGTGCCAGTATACGGGCGGGGGAGAATCAGCCCCAGCATTTT. Its protein product is CASIRAGENQPQHF. The J gene is TRBJ1-5, the V gene TRBV6-1; D is perhaps TRBD1 (5 bases). The V gene's germline CDR1 is MNHNS and CDR2 SASEGT. V was trimmed by 9 bases and J by 4 bases, leaving 16 bases between them. The CDR3 contains 14 residues.

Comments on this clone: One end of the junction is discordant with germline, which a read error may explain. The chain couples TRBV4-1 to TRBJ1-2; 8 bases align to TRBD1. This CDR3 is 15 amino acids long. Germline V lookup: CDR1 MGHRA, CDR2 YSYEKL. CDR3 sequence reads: CASTSRAADRVNLGF. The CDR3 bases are TGCGCCAGCACCTCAAGGGCGGCGGACAGGGTCAACCTCGGCTTC.

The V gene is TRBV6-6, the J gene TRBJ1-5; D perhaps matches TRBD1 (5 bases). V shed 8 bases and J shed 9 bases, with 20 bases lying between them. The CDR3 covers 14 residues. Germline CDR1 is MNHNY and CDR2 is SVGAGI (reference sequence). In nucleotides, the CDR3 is TGTGCCAGCGGGGAGGACGGGGGGGTTACGCCCCAGCATTTT. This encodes CASGEDGGVTPQHF.

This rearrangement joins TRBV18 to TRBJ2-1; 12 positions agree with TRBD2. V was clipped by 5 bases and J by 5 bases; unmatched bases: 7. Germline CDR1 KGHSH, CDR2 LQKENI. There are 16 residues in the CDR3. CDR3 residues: CASSSGLAGWDNEQFF. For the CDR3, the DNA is TGTGCCAGCTCATCAGGACTAGCGGGATGGGACAATGAGCAGTTCTTC. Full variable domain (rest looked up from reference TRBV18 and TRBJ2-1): NAGVMQNPRHLVRRRGQEARLRCSPMKGHSHVYWYRQLPEEGLKFMVYLQKENIIDESGMPKERFSAEFPKEGPSILRIQQVVRGDSAAYFCASSSGLAGWDNEQFFGPGTRLTVL.

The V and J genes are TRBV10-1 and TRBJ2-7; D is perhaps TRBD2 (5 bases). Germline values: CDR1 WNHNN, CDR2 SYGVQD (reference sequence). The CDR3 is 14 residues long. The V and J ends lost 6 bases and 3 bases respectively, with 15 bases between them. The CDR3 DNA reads TGCGCCAGCAGCAATCCGACTACGAACTACGAGCAGTACTTC. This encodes CASSNPTTNYEQYF.

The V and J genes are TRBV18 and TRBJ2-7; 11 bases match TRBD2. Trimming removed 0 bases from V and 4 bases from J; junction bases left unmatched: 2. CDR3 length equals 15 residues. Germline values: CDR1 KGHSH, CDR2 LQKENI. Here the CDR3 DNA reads TGTGCCAGCTCACCACCTCTAGCGGGAGGTTACGAGCAGTACTTC. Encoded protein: CASSPPLAGGYEQYF.

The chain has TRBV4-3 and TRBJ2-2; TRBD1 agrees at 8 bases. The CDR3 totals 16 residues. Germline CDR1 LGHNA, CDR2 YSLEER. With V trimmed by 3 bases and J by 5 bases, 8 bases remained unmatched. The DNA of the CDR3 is TGCGCCAGCAGCCAGTTCGGGACAGGCTTGACCGGGGAGCTGTTTTTT. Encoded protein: CASSQFGTGLTGELFF.